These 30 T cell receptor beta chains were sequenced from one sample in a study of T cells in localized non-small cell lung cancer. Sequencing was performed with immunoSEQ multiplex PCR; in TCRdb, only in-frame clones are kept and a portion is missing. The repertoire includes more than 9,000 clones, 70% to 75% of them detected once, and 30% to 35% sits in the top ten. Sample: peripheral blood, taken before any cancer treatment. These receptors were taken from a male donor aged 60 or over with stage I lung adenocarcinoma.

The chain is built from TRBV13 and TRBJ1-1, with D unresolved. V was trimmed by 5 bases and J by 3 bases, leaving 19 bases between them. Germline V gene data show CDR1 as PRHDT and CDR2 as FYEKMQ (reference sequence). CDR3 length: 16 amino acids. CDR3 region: CASSPLGEGADTEAFF. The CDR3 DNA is TGTGCCAGCAGCCCTCTCGGGGAAGGAGCGGACACTGAAGCTTTCTTT.

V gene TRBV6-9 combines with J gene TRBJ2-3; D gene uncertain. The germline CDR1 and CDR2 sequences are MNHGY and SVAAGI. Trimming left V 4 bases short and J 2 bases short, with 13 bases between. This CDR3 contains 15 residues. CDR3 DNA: TGTGCCAGCAGTTCCCTCTTCAACCTCACAGATACGCAGTATTTT. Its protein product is CASSSLFNLTDTQYF.

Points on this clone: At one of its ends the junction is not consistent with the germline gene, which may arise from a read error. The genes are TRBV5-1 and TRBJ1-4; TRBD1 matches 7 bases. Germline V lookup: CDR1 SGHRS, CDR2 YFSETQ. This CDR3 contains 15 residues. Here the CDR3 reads CASSPYRGGDENLFF. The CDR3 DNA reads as TGCGCCAGCAGCCCATACAGGGGCGGTGATGAAAACCTGTTTTTT.

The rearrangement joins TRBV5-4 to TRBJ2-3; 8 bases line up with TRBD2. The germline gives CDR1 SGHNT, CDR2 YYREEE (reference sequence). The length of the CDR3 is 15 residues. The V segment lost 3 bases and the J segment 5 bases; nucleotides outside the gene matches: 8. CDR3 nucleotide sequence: TGTGCCAGCAGCTCAAGCGGGGGTAGTAGAGATACGCAGTATTTT. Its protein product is CASSSSGGSRDTQYF.

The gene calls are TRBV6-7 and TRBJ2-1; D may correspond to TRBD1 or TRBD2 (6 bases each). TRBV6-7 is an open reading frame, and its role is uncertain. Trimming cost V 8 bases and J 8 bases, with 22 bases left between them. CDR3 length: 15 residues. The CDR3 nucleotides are TGTGCCAGCGAGCCCCTGTGCCGGGGGCCAGATGAGCAGTTCTTC. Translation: CASEPLCRGPDEQFF.

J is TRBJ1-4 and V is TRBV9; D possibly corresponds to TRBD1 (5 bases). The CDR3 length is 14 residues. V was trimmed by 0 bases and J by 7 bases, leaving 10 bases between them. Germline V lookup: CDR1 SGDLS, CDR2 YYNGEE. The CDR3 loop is CASSVGQPGEKLFF. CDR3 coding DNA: TGTGCCAGCAGCGTAGGACAGCCTGGTGAAAAACTGTTTTTT.

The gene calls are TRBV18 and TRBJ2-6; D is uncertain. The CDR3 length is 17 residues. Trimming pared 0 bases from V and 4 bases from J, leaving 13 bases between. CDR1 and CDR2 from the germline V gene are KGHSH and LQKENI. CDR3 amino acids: CASSPPGSGSGANVLTF. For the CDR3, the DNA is TGTGCCAGCTCACCACCAGGGTCGGGTTCCGGGGCCAACGTCCTGACTTTC.

CDR3 nucleotide sequence: TGTGCCAGCAGTTACAGGGTTGATAACTATGGCTACACCTTC. As protein: CASSYRVDNYGYTF. The chain uses TRBV6-5 and TRBJ1-2; unclear D gene. CDR1 is MNHEY, CDR2 SVGAGI, per germline. Between the trimmed V and J ends, which lost 2 bases and 1 base, there was a span of 8 bases. This CDR3 region has 14 residues.

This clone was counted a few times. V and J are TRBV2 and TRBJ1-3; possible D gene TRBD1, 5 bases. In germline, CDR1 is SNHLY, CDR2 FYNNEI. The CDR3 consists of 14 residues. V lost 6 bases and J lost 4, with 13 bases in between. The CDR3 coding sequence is TGTGCCAGCAGGTCGGGAAGGGGAGGAAACACCATATATTTT. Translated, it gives CASRSGRGGNTIYF.

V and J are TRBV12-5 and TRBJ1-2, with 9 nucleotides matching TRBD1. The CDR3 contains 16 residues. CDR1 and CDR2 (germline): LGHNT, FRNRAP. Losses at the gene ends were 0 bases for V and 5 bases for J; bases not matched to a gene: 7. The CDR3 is CASGLVRTDRGYGYTF. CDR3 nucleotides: TGTGCTAGTGGTTTGGTACGGACGGACAGGGGATATGGCTACACCTTC.

CDR3 DNA: TGTGCCAGCAGTTCGCTTATACAAGAGACCCAGTACTTC. Its translation is CASSSLIQETQYF. This chain uses TRBV28 with TRBJ2-5; D gene uncertain. Trimming cost V 4 bases and J 2 bases, with 8 bases left between them. This CDR3 contains 13 residues. In germline, CDR1 is MDHEN, CDR2 SYDVKM.

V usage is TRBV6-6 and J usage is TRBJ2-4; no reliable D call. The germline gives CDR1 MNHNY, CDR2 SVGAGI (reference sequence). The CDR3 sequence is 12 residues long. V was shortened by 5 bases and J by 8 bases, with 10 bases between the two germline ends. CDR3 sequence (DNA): TGTGCCAGCAGTCCCGAATCCGACATTCAGTACTTC. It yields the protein CASSPESDIQYF.

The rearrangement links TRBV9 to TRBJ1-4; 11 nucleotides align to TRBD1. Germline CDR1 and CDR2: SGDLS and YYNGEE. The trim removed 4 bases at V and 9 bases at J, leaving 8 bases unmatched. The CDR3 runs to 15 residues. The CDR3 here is CASSSGTGGKQKLFF. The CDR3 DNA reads TGTGCCAGCAGCTCCGGGACAGGGGGGAAGCAAAAACTGTTTTTT.

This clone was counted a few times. Here the CDR3 reads CASSVDSVLRGVKAFF. CDR3 nucleotides: TGTGCCAGCAGCGTAGATTCGGTACTCAGGGGGGTAAAAGCTTTCTTT. The chain combines TRBV9 with TRBJ1-1; 7 bases line up with TRBD1. The V gene's germline CDR1 is SGDLS and CDR2 YYNGEE. This CDR3 is 16 amino acids long. The V and J ends lost 0 bases and 9 bases, in that order; junction bases with no gene match: 14.

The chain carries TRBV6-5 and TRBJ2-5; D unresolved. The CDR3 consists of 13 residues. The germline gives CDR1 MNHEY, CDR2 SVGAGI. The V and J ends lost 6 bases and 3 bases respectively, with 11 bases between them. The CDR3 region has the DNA TGTGCCAGCAGCTACAACGTGGAAGAGACCCAGTACTTC. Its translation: CASSYNVEETQYF.

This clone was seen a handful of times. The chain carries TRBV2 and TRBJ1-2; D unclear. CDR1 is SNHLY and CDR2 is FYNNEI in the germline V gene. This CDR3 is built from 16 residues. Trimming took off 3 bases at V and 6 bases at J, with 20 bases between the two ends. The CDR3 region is CASSDYSAGPVNGYTF. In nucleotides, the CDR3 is TGTGCCAGCAGTGATTACTCCGCAGGTCCGGTGAATGGCTACACCTTC.

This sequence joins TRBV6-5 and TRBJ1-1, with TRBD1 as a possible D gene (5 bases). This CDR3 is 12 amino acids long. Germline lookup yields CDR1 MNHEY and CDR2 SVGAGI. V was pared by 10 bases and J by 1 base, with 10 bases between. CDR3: CATRQGNTEAFF. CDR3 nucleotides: TGTGCCACCCGGCAGGGGAACACTGAAGCTTTCTTT.

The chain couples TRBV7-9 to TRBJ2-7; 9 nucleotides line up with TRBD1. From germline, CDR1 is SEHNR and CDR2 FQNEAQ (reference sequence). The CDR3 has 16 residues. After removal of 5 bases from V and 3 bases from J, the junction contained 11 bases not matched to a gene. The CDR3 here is CASSPYGGQGYYEQYF. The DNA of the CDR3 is TGTGCCAGCAGCCCCTACGGGGGACAGGGATACTACGAGCAGTACTTC.

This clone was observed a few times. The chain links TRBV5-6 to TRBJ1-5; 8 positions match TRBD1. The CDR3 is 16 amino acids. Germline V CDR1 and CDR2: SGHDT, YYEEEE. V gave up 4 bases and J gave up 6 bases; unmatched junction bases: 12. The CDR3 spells CASSRSSDRDLQPQHF. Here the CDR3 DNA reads TGTGCCAGCAGCCGGAGTTCGGACAGGGACCTTCAGCCCCAGCATTTT.

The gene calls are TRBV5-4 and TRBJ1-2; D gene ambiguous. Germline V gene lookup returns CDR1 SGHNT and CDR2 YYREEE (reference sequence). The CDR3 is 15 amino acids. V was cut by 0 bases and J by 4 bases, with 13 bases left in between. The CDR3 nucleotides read TGTGCCAGCAGCTTGGTCGGAGACCCTGGCTATGGCTACACCTTC. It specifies CASSLVGDPGYGYTF. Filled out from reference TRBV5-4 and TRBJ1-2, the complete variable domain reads ETGVTQSPTHLIKTRGQQVTLRCSSQSGHNTVSWYQQALGQGPQFIFQYYREEENGRGNFPPRFSGLQFPNYSSELNVNALELDDSALYLCASSLVGDPGYGYTFGSGTRLTVV.

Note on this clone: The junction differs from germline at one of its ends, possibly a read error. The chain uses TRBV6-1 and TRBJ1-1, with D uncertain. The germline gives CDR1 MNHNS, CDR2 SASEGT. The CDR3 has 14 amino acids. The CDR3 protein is CASAKGAALDPSPF. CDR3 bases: TGTGCCAGCGCGAAAGGAGCTGCGCTCGACCCCAGTCCCTTT.

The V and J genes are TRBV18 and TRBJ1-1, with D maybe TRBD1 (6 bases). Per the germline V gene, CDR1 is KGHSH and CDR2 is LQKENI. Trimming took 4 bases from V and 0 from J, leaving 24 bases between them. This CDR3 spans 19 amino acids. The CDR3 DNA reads TGTGCCAGCTCACAGACTCGACAGGTTCGAGGAGGAATGAACACTGAAGCTTTCTTT. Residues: CASSQTRQVRGGMNTEAFF.

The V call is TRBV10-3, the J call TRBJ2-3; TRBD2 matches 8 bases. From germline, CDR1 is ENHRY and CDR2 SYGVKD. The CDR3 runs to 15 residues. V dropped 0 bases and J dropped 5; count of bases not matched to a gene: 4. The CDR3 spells CAISESGGAGDTQYF. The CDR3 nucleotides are TGTGCCATCAGTGAGTCCGGGGGGGCTGGAGATACGCAGTATTTT.

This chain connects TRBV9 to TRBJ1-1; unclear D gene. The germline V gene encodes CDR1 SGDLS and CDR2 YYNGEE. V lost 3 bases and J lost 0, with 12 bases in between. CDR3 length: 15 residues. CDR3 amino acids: CASSAYSSMNTEAFF. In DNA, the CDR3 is TGTGCCAGCAGCGCCTATAGTAGCATGAACACTGAAGCTTTCTTT. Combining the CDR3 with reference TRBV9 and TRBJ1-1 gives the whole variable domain DSGVTQTPKHLITATGQRVTLRCSPRSGDLSVYWYQQSLDQGLQFLIQYYNGEERAKGNILERFSAQQFPDLHSELNLSSLELGDSALYFCASSAYSSMNTEAFFGQGTRLTVV.

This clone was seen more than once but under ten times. The DNA for the CDR3 is TGTGCCAGTAGGGACAGGGTAGCTGGCGGCTACACCTTC. This translates into CASRDRVAGGYTF. The chain couples TRBV19 to TRBJ1-2; 8 positions agree with TRBD1. The CDR3 has 13 residues. CDR1 LNHDA and CDR2 SQIVND come from the germline V gene (reference sequence). With 6 bases clipped from V and 8 bases from J, the junction kept 8 bases outside the gene matches.

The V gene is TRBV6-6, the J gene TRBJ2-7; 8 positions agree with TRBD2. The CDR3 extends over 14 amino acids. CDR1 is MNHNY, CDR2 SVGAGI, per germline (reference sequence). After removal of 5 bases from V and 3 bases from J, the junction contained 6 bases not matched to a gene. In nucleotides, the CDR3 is TGTGCCAGCAGTCCCACTAGCGGACACTACGAGCAGTACTTC. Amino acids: CASSPTSGHYEQYF.

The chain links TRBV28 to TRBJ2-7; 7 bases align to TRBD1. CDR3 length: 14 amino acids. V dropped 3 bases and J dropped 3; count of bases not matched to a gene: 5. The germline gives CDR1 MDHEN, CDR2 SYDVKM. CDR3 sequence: CASSFVGTDYEQYF. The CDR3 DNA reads TGTGCCAGCAGTTTTGTTGGGACAGACTACGAGCAGTACTTC.

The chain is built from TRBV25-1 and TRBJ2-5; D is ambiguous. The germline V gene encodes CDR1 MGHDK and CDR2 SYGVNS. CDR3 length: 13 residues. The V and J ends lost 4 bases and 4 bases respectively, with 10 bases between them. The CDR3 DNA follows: TGTGCCAGCAGTGCCCCCTTGACAGAGACCCAGTACTTC. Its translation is CASSAPLTETQYF. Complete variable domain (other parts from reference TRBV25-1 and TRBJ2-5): EADIYQTPRYLVIGTGKKITLECSQTMGHDKMYWYQQDPGMELHLIHYSYGVNSTEKGDLSSESTVSRIRTEHFPLTLESARPSHTSQYLCASSAPLTETQYFGPGTRLLVL.

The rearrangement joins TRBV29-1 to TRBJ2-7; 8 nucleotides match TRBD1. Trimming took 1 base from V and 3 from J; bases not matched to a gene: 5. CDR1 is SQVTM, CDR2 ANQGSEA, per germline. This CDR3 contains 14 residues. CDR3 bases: TGCAGCGTTGAAGGTAATACAGGGGGCTACGAGCAGTACTTC. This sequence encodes CSVEGNTGGYEQYF.

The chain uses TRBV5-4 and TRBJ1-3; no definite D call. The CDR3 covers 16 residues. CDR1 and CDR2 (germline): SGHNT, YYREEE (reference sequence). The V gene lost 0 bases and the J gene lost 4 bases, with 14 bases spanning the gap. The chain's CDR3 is CASSLVDAPGGNTIYF. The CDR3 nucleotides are TGTGCCAGCAGCTTGGTGGACGCACCGGGGGGAAACACCATATATTTT.